This TCR beta chain was sequenced in a study of radiotherapy plus CTLA-4 blockade in lung cancer. On this clone itself: Antigen specificity is unknown.

The V end was cut by 0 bases, the J end by 2 bases, with 19 bases between. Germline V gene data show CDR1 as SGHRS and CDR2 as YFSETQ. The CDR3 runs 18 residues. Focal radiation plus CTLA-4 blockade with ipilimumab was given to patients with chemo-refractory metastatic non-small-cell lung cancer. Study results and limitations: Expansion of tumor-derived TCR clones was observed in blood after radiotherapy plus ipilimumab. How blood T cell clones changed early, along with interferon-beta, reportedly forecast response best.

The protocol was immunoSEQ multiplex PCR, while the TCRdb copy is restricted to in-frame clones and leaves out a portion. This table holds over 45,000 clones, roughly four fifths found once. This sequence was found in a human donor with non-small cell lung cancer who had a complete response to radiotherapy plus ipilimumab. Sequenced material: peripheral blood, taken from a patient treated with radiotherapy plus ipilimumab. V gene TRBV5-1 combines with J gene TRBJ2-3; tentative D call: TRBD2 (6 bases). The DNA for the CDR3 is TGCGCCAGCAGCTTGGGCGATCCTAGCGAGTGGGCCACAGATACGCAGTATTTT. Translation: CASSLGDPSEWATDTQYF.